This T cell receptor (beta chain) was obtained from a study of T cells in Graves' hyperthyroidism and ophthalmopathy. Points on this clonotype: A much larger clonotype is one base distant, so this may be a read error.

The CDR3 consists of 13 residues. Germline V gives CDR1 SGHTA, CDR2 FQGNSA. V shed 8 bases and J shed 6 bases, with 16 bases lying between them. The CDR3 regions of TCR beta were amplified from RNA transcripts. The HTBI primer set was used in a first-round RT-PCR of the TCR CDR3. TCRdb itself ran the multiplex PCR reads through MiXCR, one entry per CDR3 protein. The repertoire holds approximately 640,000 distinct CDR3 sequences, with less than 45% as singletons. For the diagnoses, clinical symptoms, serum thyroxine and TRAb, thyroid ultrasound and orbital computed tomography were used. Material for sequencing was peripheral blood or thyroid tissue (not recorded which). This sequence joins TRBV7-2 and TRBJ2-5; a possible D gene is TRBD2 (5 bases). This sequence was found in an adult man with Graves' disease, either hyperthyroidism or ophthalmopathy (not recorded which). CDR3 loop: CASLGGRVKTQYF. DNA of the CDR3: TGTGCCAGCCTGGGTGGGAGAGTGAAGACCCAGTACTTC.